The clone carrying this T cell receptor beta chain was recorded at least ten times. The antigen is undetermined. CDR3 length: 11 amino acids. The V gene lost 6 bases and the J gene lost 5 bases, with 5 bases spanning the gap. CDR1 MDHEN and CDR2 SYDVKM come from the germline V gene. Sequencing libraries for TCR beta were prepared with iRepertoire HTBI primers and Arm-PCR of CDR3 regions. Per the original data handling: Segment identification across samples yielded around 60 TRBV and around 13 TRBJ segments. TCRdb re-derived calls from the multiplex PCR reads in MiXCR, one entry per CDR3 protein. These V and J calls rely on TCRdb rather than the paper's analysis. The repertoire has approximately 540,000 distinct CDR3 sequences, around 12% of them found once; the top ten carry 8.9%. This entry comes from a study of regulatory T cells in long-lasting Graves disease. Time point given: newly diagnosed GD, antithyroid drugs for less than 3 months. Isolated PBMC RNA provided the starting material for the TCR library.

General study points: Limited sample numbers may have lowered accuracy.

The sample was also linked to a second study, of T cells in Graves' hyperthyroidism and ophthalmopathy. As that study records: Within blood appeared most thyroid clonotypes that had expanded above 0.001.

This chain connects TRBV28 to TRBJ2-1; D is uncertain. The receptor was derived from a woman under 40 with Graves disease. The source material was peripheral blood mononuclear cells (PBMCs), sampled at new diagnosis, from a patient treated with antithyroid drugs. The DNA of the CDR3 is TGTGCCAGCAGCGACAACAATGAGCAGTTCTTC. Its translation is CASSDNNEQFF.